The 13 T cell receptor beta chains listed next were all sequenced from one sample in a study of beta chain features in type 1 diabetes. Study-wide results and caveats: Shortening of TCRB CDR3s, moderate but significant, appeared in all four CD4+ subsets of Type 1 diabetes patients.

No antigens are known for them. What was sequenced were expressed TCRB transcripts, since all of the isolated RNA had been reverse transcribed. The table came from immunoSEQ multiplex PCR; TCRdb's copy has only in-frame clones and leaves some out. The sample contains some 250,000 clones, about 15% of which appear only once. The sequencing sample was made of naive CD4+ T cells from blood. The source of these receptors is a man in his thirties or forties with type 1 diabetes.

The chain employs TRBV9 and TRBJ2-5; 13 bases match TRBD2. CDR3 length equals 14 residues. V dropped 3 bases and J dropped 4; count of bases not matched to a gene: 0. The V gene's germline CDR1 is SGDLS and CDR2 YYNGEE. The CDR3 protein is CASSGTSGRETQYF. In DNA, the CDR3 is TGTGCCAGCAGCGGGACTAGCGGGAGAGAGACCCAGTACTTC. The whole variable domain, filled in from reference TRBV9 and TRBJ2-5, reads DSGVTQTPKHLITATGQRVTLRCSPRSGDLSVYWYQQSLDQGLQFLIQYYNGEERAKGNILERFSAQQFPDLHSELNLSSLELGDSALYFCASSGTSGRETQYFGPGTRLLVL.

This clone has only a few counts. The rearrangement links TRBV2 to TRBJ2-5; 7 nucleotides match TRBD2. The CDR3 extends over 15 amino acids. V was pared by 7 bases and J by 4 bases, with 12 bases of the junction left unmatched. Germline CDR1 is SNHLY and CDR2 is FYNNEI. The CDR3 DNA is TGTGCCAGCATTGAGACTAGCCCGGGCGTAGAGACCCAGTACTTC. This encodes CASIETSPGVETQYF.

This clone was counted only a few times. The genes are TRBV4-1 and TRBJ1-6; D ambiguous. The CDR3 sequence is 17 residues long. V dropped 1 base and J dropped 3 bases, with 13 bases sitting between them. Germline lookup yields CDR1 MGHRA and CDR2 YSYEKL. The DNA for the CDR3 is TGCGCCAGCAGCCAAGTGGCACCGTTGAACTATAATTCACCCCTCCACTTT. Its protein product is CASSQVAPLNYNSPLHF.

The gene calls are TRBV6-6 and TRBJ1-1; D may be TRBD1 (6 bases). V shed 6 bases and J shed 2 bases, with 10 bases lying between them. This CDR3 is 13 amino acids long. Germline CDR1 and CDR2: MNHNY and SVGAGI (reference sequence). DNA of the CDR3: TGTGCCAGCAGCGGACAGACTAACACTGAAGCTTTCTTT. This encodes CASSGQTNTEAFF.

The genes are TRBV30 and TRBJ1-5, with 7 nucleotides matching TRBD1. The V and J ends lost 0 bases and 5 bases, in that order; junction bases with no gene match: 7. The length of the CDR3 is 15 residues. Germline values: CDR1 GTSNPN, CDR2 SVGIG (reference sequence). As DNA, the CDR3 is TGTGCCTGGAGTGTACCGGGACAGCCCGATCAGCCCCAGCATTTT. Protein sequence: CAWSVPGQPDQPQHF. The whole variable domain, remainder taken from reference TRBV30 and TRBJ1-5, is SQTIHQWPATLVQPVGSPLSLECTVEGTSNPNLYWYRQAAGRGLQLLFYSVGIGQISSEVPQNLSASRPQDRQFILSSKKLLLSDSGFYLCAWSVPGQPDQPQHFGDGTRLSIL.

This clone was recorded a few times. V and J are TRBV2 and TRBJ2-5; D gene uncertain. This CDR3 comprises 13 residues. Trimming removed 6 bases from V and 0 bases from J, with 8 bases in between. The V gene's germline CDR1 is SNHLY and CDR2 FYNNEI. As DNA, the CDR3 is TGTGCCAGCAGGACAAGCTACCAAGAGACCCAGTACTTC. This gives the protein CASRTSYQETQYF.

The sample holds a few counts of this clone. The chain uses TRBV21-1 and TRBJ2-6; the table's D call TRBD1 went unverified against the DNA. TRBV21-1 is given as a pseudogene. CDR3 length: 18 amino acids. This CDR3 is CASSKVNRYHSGANVLTF. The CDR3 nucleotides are TGTGCCAGCAGCAAAGTGAACAGGTATCACTCTGGGGCCAACGTCCTGACTTTC.

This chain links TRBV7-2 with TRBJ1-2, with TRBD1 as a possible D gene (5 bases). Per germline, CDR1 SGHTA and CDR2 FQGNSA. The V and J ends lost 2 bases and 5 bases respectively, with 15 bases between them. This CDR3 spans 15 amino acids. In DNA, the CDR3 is TGTGCCAGCAGCTTATCGATTGACAGAGATTATGGCTACACCTTC. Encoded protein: CASSLSIDRDYGYTF.

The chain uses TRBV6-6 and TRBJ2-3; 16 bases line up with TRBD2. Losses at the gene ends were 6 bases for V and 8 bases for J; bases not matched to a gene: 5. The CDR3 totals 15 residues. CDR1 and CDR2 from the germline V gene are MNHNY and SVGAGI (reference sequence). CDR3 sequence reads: CASSSGLAGGGTQYF. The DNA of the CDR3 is TGTGCCAGCAGCTCGGGACTAGCGGGAGGGGGTACGCAGTATTTT.

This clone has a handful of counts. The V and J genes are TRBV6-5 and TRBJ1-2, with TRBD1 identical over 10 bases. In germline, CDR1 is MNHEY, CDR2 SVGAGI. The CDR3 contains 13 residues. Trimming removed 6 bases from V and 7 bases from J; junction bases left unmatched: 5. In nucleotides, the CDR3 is TGTGCCAGCAGGGAGACAGGGGGCAGTGGCTACACCTTC. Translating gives CASRETGGSGYTF.

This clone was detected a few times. In DNA, the CDR3 is TGCAGCGGACGGGGGGGGATGGAGACCCAGTACTTC. Its protein is CSGRGGMETQYF. The chain combines TRBV29-1 with TRBJ2-5, with TRBD2 identical over 8 bases. In germline, CDR1 is SQVTM, CDR2 ANQGSEA. Trimming at V came to 7 bases and at J to 5 bases, leaving 6 bases not matched to a gene. The CDR3 consists of 12 residues.

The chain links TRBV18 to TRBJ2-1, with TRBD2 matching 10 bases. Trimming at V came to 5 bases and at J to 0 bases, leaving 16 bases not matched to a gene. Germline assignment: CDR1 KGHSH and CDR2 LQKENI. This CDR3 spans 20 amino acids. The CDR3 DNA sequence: TGTGCCAGCTCAACCGATCCGGGACTAGCGAGAACCTTCTCCTACAATGAGCAGTTCTTC. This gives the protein CASSTDPGLARTFSYNEQFF.

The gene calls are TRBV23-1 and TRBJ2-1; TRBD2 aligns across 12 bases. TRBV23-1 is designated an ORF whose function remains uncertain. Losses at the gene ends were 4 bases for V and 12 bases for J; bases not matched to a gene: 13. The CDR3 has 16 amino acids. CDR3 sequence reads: CASSPHGASGRVVQFF. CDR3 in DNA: TGCGCCAGCAGTCCCCATGGGGCTAGCGGGAGGGTTGTGCAGTTCTTC.